Listed below are T cell receptor beta chains from one sample, sequenced in a study of blood T cell repertoires in COVID-19. TCRdb keeps only in-frame clones here, not all; method: immunoSEQ multiplex PCR. Of 84,000 or so clones in the sample, around three quarters are singletons; the top ten hold under 25%. The sequenced sample was peripheral blood. The receptors were gathered from a woman at least 80 years old with acute or convalescent COVID-19. Both conserved end residues are part of each CDR3. The order of the fields is D gene, V gene, clone size, J gene, CDR3 DNA, CDR3 protein. The D gene is left open where the match is weak. Size is stated for part of the rows, as once, few or many counts, or as a class when the clone is expanded.

>NA|TRBV18|NA|TRBJ2-5
TGTGCCAGCTCACGGAGGAATACCCAAGAGACCCAGTACTTC
CASSRRNTQETQYF
>TRBD2|TRBV6-6|few|TRBJ2-1
TGTGCCAGTTCCCTAGCGGGTTCCATCAATGAGCAGTTCTTC
CASSLAGSINEQFF
>NA|TRBV7-8|NA|TRBJ1-3
TGTGCCAGCAGCCCCCAGGGAAACACCATATATTTT
CASSPQGNTIYF
>NA|TRBV18|once|TRBJ1-1
TGTGCCAGCTCTGGACTCAGAGAGACTGAAGCTTTCTTT
CASSGLRETEAFF
>TRBD2|TRBV5-4|NA|TRBJ2-2
TGTGCCAGCAGCCCTGGGACTAGCGGGCCCGGGGAGCTGTTTTTT
CASSPGTSGPGELFF
>NA|TRBV18|NA|TRBJ2-5
TGTGCCAGCTCACCGCTACAAGAGACCCAGTACTTC
CASSPLQETQYF
>NA|TRBV25-1|NA|TRBJ2-7
TGTGCCCAAAGTAGGAGCGGCCCCTACGAGCAGTACTTC
CAQSRSGPYEQYF
>TRBD2|TRBV25-1|few|TRBJ2-2
TGTGCCAGCAGTTCCACTGCACTAGCGGGAGTTACCGGGGAGCTGTTTTTT
CASSSTALAGVTGELFF
>NA|TRBV3-1/TRBV3-2|NA|TRBJ2-1
TGTGCCAGCAGCCAAGATCCCAGGGAGCAGTTCTTC
CASSQDPREQFF
>TRBD1|TRBV3-1/TRBV3-2|NA|TRBJ2-7
TGTGCCAGCAGCCGGTCCGGGACAGGAGGCTACGAGCAGTACTTC
CASSRSGTGGYEQYF